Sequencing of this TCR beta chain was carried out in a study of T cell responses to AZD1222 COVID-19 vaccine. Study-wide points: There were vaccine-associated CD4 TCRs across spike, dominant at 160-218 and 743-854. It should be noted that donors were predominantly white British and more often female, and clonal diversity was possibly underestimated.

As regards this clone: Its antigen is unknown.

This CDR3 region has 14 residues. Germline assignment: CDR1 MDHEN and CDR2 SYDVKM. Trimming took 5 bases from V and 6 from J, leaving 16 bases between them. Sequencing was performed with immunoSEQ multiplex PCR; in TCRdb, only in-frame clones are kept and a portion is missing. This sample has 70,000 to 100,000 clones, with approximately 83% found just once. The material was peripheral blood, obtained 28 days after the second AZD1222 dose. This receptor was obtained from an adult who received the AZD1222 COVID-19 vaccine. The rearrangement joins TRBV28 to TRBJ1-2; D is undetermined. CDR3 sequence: CASSRSRGEDGYTF. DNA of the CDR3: TGTGCCAGCAGTCGCTCCCGGGGTGAGGATGGCTACACCTTC.